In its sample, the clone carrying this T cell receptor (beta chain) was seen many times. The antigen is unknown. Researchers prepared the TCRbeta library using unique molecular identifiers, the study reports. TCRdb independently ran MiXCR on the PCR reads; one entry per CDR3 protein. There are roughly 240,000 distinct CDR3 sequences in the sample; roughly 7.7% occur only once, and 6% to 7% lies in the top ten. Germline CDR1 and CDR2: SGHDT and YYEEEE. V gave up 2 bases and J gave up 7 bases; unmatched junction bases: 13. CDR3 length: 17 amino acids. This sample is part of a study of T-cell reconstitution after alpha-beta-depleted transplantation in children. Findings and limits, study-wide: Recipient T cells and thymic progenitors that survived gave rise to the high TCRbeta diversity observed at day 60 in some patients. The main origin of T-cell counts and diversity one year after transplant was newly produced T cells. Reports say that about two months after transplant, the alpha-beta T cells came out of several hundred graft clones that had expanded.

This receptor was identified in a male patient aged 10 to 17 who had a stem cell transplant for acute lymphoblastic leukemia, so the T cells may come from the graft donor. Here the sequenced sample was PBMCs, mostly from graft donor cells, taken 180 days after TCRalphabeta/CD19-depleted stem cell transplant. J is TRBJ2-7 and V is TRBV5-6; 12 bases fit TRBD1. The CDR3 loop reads CASSLPGQGAPLREQYF. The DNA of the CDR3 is TGTGCCAGCAGCTTACCGGGACAGGGGGCACCCCTTCGGGAGCAGTACTTC.